This TCR beta chain came from a study of T cell responses to AZD1222 COVID-19 vaccine. Study results and limitations: A mostly white British donor set with more females was recruited, and clonal diversity was possibly underestimated.

This CDR3 is built from 15 residues. After removal of 5 bases from V and 4 bases from J, the junction contained 7 bases not matched to a gene. Germline CDR1 and CDR2: LNHDA and SQIVND (reference sequence). Combined were second doses at about 4 or about 12 weeks. For this clone: Its target is not known.

The table came from immunoSEQ multiplex PCR; TCRdb's copy has only in-frame clones and leaves some out. The sample contains some 160,000 clones, roughly 89% of which appear only once. This sequence originates from an adult who received the AZD1222 COVID-19 vaccine. The rearrangement links TRBV19 to TRBJ1-2, with 10 bases aligning to TRBD1. This specimen consisted of peripheral blood, obtained 28 days after the second AZD1222 dose. The CDR3 loop is CASSWTGGRGYGYTF. The CDR3 DNA is TGTGCCAGTAGTTGGACAGGGGGAAGGGGCTATGGCTACACCTTC.